The rows below give T cell receptor beta chains drawn from one sample of a study of blood T cell repertoires in COVID-19. This table comes from immunoSEQ multiplex PCR, and its TCRdb copy is limited to in-frame clones, with some not included. The sample records about 270,000 clones, about four fifths being singletons. Source material: peripheral blood. Receptors originate from a woman under 30 with acute or convalescent COVID-19. Both conserved end residues are part of each CDR3. The D gene is left open where the match is weak. Clone size appears in some rows only: once, few, many, or a class for an expanded clone.

CDR3 protein: CASSKGQKAFF; CDR3 DNA: TGTGCCAGCAGCAAGGGACAGAAAGCTTTCTTT; V gene: TRBV6-2/TRBV6-3; J gene: TRBJ1-1; clone size: -; D gene: TRBD1
CDR3 protein: CASSGRLQETQYF; CDR3 DNA: TGTGCCAGCAGCGGGAGACTGCAAGAGACCCAGTACTTC; V gene: TRBV2; J gene: TRBJ2-5; clone size: few; D gene: -
CDR3 protein: CASSLGTGGNADF; CDR3 DNA: TGTGCCAGCAGTTTAGGGACAGGGGGGAATGCGGACTTC; V gene: TRBV12-3/TRBV12-4; J gene: TRBJ2-7; clone size: -; D gene: TRBD1
CDR3 protein: CASSRQAAGGYTF; CDR3 DNA: TGTGCCAGTAGTAGACAGGCGGCAGGTGGCTACACCTTC; V gene: TRBV19; J gene: TRBJ1-2; clone size: -; D gene: -
CDR3 protein: CAWSSSYEQYF; CDR3 DNA: TGTGCCTGGAGCAGCTCCTACGAGCAGTACTTC; V gene: TRBV30; J gene: TRBJ2-7; clone size: -; D gene: -
CDR3 protein: CASSTGGFDEQYF; CDR3 DNA: TGCGCCAGCTCCACAGGGGGCTTCGACGAGCAGTACTTC; V gene: TRBV5-1; J gene: TRBJ2-7; clone size: -; D gene: TRBD1
CDR3 protein: CASSLDSGAKNIQYF; CDR3 DNA: TGTGCCAGCAGCTTAGACTCCGGAGCCAAAAACATTCAGTACTTC; V gene: TRBV7-2; J gene: TRBJ2-4; clone size: -; D gene: -
CDR3 protein: CSVEGIRGSYNEQFF; CDR3 DNA: TGCAGCGTTGAGGGCATCCGGGGCTCCTACAATGAGCAGTTCTTC; V gene: TRBV29-1; J gene: TRBJ2-1; clone size: once; D gene: -
CDR3 protein: CASSLQGPLQETQYF; CDR3 DNA: TGTGCCAGCAGCTTGCAGGGGCCCCTCCAAGAGACCCAGTACTTC; V gene: TRBV5-4; J gene: TRBJ2-5; clone size: -; D gene: -
CDR3 protein: CASSERAGNTEAFF; CDR3 DNA: TGTGCCAGCAGTGAAAGAGCCGGGAACACTGAAGCTTTCTTT; V gene: TRBV2; J gene: TRBJ1-1; clone size: -; D gene: -
CDR3 protein: CASSYGGTGTVGGYTF; CDR3 DNA: TGTGCCAGCAGTTACGGGGGGACAGGGACCGTAGGGGGCTACACCTTC; V gene: TRBV6-5; J gene: TRBJ1-2; clone size: -; D gene: TRBD1
CDR3 protein: CASSPDRGGYTF; CDR3 DNA: TGTGCCAGCTCACCCGACAGGGGAGGCTACACCTTC; V gene: TRBV18; J gene: TRBJ1-2; clone size: -; D gene: TRBD1
CDR3 protein: CASSPHVGGKLFF; CDR3 DNA: TGTGCCAGCAGTCCCCATGTAGGGGGAAAACTGTTTTTT; V gene: TRBV28; J gene: TRBJ1-4; clone size: -; D gene: -
CDR3 protein: CATHTGQGAETQYF; CDR3 DNA: TGCGCCACACATACTGGACAGGGGGCAGAGACCCAGTACTTC; V gene: TRBV5-1; J gene: TRBJ2-5; clone size: few; D gene: TRBD1
CDR3 protein: CASSVSGGFNEQFF; CDR3 DNA: TGTGCCAGCAGCGTATCGGGGGGGTTCAATGAGCAGTTCTTC; V gene: TRBV9; J gene: TRBJ2-1; clone size: once; D gene: TRBD2
CDR3 protein: CASRQGQGKSPLHF; CDR3 DNA: TGTGCCAGCAGGCAGGGACAGGGAAAATCACCCCTCCACTTT; V gene: TRBV4-2; J gene: TRBJ1-6; clone size: -; D gene: TRBD1
CDR3 protein: CSAGRGYTF; CDR3 DNA: TGCAGCGCGGGGAGAGGCTACACCTTC; V gene: TRBV29-1; J gene: TRBJ1-2; clone size: -; D gene: -
CDR3 protein: CASSQVMGEGLYEQYF; CDR3 DNA: TGCGCCAGCAGCCAAGTTATGGGGGAGGGCCTATACGAGCAGTACTTC; V gene: TRBV4-3; J gene: TRBJ2-7; clone size: -; D gene: TRBD2
CDR3 protein: CASSLTGSLENYEQYF; CDR3 DNA: TGTGCCAGCAGTTTAACAGGGTCCTTGGAGAACTACGAGCAGTACTTC; V gene: TRBV6-2/TRBV6-3; J gene: TRBJ2-7; clone size: -; D gene: -
CDR3 protein: CASGLAGAREQYF; CDR3 DNA: TGTGCCAGCGGACTAGCGGGAGCCCGCGAGCAGTACTTC; V gene: TRBV19; J gene: TRBJ2-7; clone size: -; D gene: TRBD2
CDR3 protein: CASSLSATGDTEAFF; CDR3 DNA: TGTGCCAGCAGTTTATCTGCTACAGGTGACACTGAAGCTTTCTTT; V gene: TRBV27; J gene: TRBJ1-1; clone size: -; D gene: -
CDR3 protein: CASSELTSGVSNEQFF; CDR3 DNA: TGTGCCAGCAGTGAACTGACTAGCGGGGTGAGCAATGAGCAGTTCTTC; V gene: TRBV6-1; J gene: TRBJ2-1; clone size: -; D gene: TRBD2
CDR3 protein: CASSPPLGSYNEQFF; CDR3 DNA: TGTGCCAGCAGCCCCCCCCTAGGCTCCTACAATGAGCAGTTCTTC; V gene: TRBV9; J gene: TRBJ2-1; clone size: -; D gene: -